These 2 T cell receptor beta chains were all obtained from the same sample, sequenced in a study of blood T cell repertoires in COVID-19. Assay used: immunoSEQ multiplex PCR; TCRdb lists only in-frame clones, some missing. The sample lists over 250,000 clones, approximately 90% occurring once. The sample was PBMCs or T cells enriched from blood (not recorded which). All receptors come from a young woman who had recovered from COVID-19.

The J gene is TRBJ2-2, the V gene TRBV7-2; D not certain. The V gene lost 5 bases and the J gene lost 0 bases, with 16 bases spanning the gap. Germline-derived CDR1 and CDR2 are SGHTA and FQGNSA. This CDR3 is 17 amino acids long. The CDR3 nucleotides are TGTGCCAGCAGCCCAAGAGCAACGGTCGCGAACACCGGGGAGCTGTTTTTT. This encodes CASSPRATVANTGELFF.

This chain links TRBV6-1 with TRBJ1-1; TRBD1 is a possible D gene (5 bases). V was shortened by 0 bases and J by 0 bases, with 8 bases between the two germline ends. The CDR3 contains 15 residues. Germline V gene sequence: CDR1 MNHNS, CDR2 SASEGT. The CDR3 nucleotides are TGTGCCAGCAGTGAAGCCGGGGGGATGAACACTGAAGCTTTCTTT. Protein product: CASSEAGGMNTEAFF.